A single sample gave rise to the 30 T cell receptor beta chains below, sequenced in a study of shared clonotypes between healthy human individuals (dated by TCRdb to 2018 to 2021). The library was generated by the immunoSEQ multiplex PCR assay. What TCRdb holds here is the immuneACCESS table cut down to in-frame rearrangements. Part of the clones is not present; checked against another copy, under half of the missing clones reflect an unresolved V gene, and the others are unexplained. Here the sample has millions of clones; 93% occur a single time. About 0.39% of the sample belongs to the ten largest clones. Sequencing input: naive CD4+ T cells from PBMCs. The cell subset or site label, read with the paper, signifies: CD45RA+ positively selected. These receptors came from a man between 18 and 35 years old in good health. Some clones in this sample may be carry-over from other donors' samples.

The chain links TRBV10-3 to TRBJ1-1; 7 bases fit TRBD1. The CDR3 covers 14 residues. V was pared by 10 bases and J by 3 bases, with 11 bases of the junction left unmatched. Germline CDR1 is ENHRY and CDR2 is SYGVKD. The CDR3 coding sequence is TGTGCCACCTTATCACCGGGACAGCACACTGAAGCTTTCTTT. Its protein is CATLSPGQHTEAFF.

The CDR3 DNA reads TGCGCCAGCAGCCGCGGACTAGCGGGTACGATGAACACCGGGGAGCTGTTTTTT. It yields the protein CASSRGLAGTMNTGELFF. The chain combines TRBV4-1 with TRBJ2-2; 11 positions match TRBD2. V lost 4 bases, J lost 1 base, and 8 bases stayed unmatched. This CDR3 region has 18 residues. The germline V gene encodes CDR1 MGHRA and CDR2 YSYEKL.

J is TRBJ2-2 and V is TRBV6-1, with D unresolved. With 2 bases removed from V and 0 bases from J, the gap between germline ends came to 10 bases. The CDR3 covers 16 residues. The germline CDR1 and CDR2 sequences are MNHNS and SASEGT. CDR3 DNA sequence: TGTGCCAGCAGTGAAAGGCGACGGACGAACACCGGGGAGCTGTTTTTT. It specifies CASSERRRTNTGELFF.

V usage is TRBV6-1 and J usage is TRBJ2-7; tentatively, D is TRBD2 (5 bases). The CDR3 sequence is 14 residues long. Germline CDR1 is MNHNS and CDR2 is SASEGT. Between the trimmed V and J ends, which lost 1 base and 5 bases, there was a span of 12 bases. CDR3 coding DNA: TGTGCCAGCAGTGAAGTTGGGCTAGCCCACGAGCAGTACTTC. The encoded protein is CASSEVGLAHEQYF.

This chain connects TRBV5-1 to TRBJ2-1; TRBD1 matches at 11 bases. The CDR3 length is 16 residues. J gave up 8 bases and V 2 bases, and 9 bases lay outside the gene matches. Per the germline V gene, CDR1 is SGHRS and CDR2 is YFSETQ. The CDR3 DNA follows: TGCGCCAGCAGCTTTTCTCCCGGGACAGGGGGAGATGAGCAGTTCTTC. It is translated as CASSFSPGTGGDEQFF.

The gene calls are TRBV11-3 and TRBJ1-4; D ambiguous. With 5 bases removed from V and 8 bases from J, the gap between germline ends came to 15 bases. The germline CDR1 and CDR2 sequences are SGHNT and YENEEA. This CDR3 is 14 amino acids long. The chain's CDR3 is CASSPGRLSEKLFF. The CDR3 bases are TGTGCCAGCAGCCCCGGACGGTTGTCAGAAAAACTGTTTTTT.

The rearrangement joins TRBV18 to TRBJ1-3; TRBD1 is a possible D gene (6 bases). Germline V gene sequence: CDR1 KGHSH, CDR2 LQKENI. CDR3 length: 16 residues. Trimming removed 6 bases from V and 3 bases from J, with 18 bases in between. The CDR3, as DNA: TGTGCCAGCTCCCCGAGAGGGACACCCTTTGGAAACACCATATATTTT. This translates into CASSPRGTPFGNTIYF.

The chain couples TRBV4-1 to TRBJ2-1, with 13 bases identical to TRBD2. V gave up 1 base and J gave up 0 bases; unmatched junction bases: 9. The CDR3 totals 20 residues. Germline-derived CDR1 and CDR2 are MGHRA and YSYEKL. The CDR3 reads CASSQGGLAGAPSSYNEQFF. DNA for the CDR3: TGCGCCAGCAGCCAAGGAGGACTAGCGGGAGCTCCTAGCTCCTACAATGAGCAGTTCTTC.

J is TRBJ1-1 and V is TRBV7-3; D call uncertain. The CDR3 covers 14 residues. Germline V gives CDR1 SGHTA, CDR2 FQGTGA. Trimming took 5 bases from V and 4 from J, leaving 14 bases between them. Written as DNA, the CDR3 is TGTGCCAGCAGCCCTACCCCTGGGGTCACTGAAGCTTTCTTT. Its protein product is CASSPTPGVTEAFF.

The chain has TRBV6-1 and TRBJ1-5; D gene ambiguous. This CDR3 contains 14 residues. V lost 7 bases and J lost 2, with 12 bases in between. Germline CDR1 MNHNS, CDR2 SASEGT. CDR3 DNA: TGTGCCAGCACCCCGAACGGTCGCAATCAGCCCCAGCATTTT. This sequence encodes CASTPNGRNQPQHF.

CDR3 nucleotides: TGTGCCAGCAGCTTAGTGGTGGGAGGGCCGGGCACCGGGGAGCTGTTTTTT. It codes for CASSLVVGGPGTGELFF. The rearrangement links TRBV7-2 to TRBJ2-2, with TRBD2 matching over 7 bases. Germline lookup yields CDR1 SGHTA and CDR2 FQGNSA. The CDR3 sequence is 17 residues long. J lost 4 bases, V lost 1 base, and 9 bases had no gene match.

V is TRBV5-1 and J is TRBJ2-5, with a possible D match to TRBD2 (6 bases). The CDR3 spans 14 residues. The V end lost 3 bases, the J end lost 3 bases, and 12 bases lay between the germline ends. Germline V gene lookup returns CDR1 SGHRS and CDR2 YFSETQ. CDR3 residues: CASSWGPGEETQYF. The CDR3 DNA reads TGCGCCAGCAGCTGGGGCCCGGGGGAAGAGACCCAGTACTTC.

Concerning this clone itself: The same CDR3 arises from other DNA sequences in this sample as well. The chain combines TRBV9 with TRBJ2-1; D not resolved. V lost 0 bases, J lost 0 bases, and 7 bases lay in between. This CDR3 is 15 amino acids long. Germline loops: CDR1 SGDLS, CDR2 YYNGEE. The CDR3 sequence is CASSVGPDSYNEQFF. The CDR3 DNA is TGTGCCAGCAGCGTAGGACCAGACTCCTACAATGAGCAGTTCTTC. Combining the CDR3 with reference TRBV9 and TRBJ2-1 gives the whole variable domain DSGVTQTPKHLITATGQRVTLRCSPRSGDLSVYWYQQSLDQGLQFLIQYYNGEERAKGNILERFSAQQFPDLHSELNLSSLELGDSALYFCASSVGPDSYNEQFFGPGTRLTVL.

This chain links TRBV19 with TRBJ1-5; the D is unclear. The germline gives CDR1 LNHDA, CDR2 SQIVND (reference sequence). The CDR3 has 13 residues. V was cut by 1 base and J by 9 bases, with 10 bases left in between. In DNA, the CDR3 is TGTGCCAGTAGTATAGGGCCCGGCGGGCCCCAGCATTTT. It codes for CASSIGPGGPQHF.

About this clone: The sample carries other DNA sequences with the same CDR3. The chain employs TRBV7-2 and TRBJ2-4; D remains unclear. CDR1 is SGHTA, CDR2 FQGNSA, per germline. The CDR3 has 13 amino acids. V lost 1 base and J 6 bases, leaving 7 bases between the germline ends. CDR3 in DNA: TGTGCCAGCAGCTTAGAGGGTGGAAACATTCAGTACTTC. Translating it yields CASSLEGGNIQYF. Drawing the rest from reference TRBV7-2 and TRBJ2-4, the complete variable domain is GAGVSQSPSNKVTEKGKDVELRCDPISGHTALYWYRQSLGQGLEFLIYFQGNSAPDKSGLPSDRFSAERTGGSVSTLTIQRTQQEDSAVYLCASSLEGGNIQYFGAGTRLSVL.

The chain couples TRBV29-1 to TRBJ2-3; D is unclear. The germline CDR1 and CDR2 sequences are SQVTM and ANQGSEA. There are 14 residues in the CDR3. The CDR3 reads CATSRRLSTDTQYF. The CDR3, as DNA: TGCGCGACCTCACGCCGATTGAGCACAGATACGCAGTATTTT.

The chain couples TRBV5-1 to TRBJ2-1; D may be TRBD2 (6 bases). The CDR3 contains 13 residues. In germline, CDR1 is SGHRS, CDR2 YFSETQ. With 7 bases removed from V and 7 bases from J, the gap between germline ends came to 15 bases. The CDR3: CASSAGLFNEQFF. The CDR3 nucleotides are TGCGCCAGCTCGGCGGGATTGTTTAATGAGCAGTTCTTC.

The chain links TRBV27 to TRBJ1-1, with D unresolved. Germline CDR1 MNHEY, CDR2 SMNVEV (reference sequence). There are 13 residues in the CDR3. The V end was cut by 3 bases, the J end by 2 bases, with 7 bases between. CDR3 coding DNA: TGTGCCAGCAGTTTCGGTCCTAACACTGAAGCTTTCTTT. Residues: CASSFGPNTEAFF.

The rearrangement joins TRBV5-1 to TRBJ1-1; D possibly corresponds to TRBD1 (6 bases). With 3 bases removed from V and 0 bases from J, the gap between germline ends came to 15 bases. CDR3 size: 16 residues. Germline V CDR1 and CDR2: SGHRS, YFSETQ. Written as DNA, the CDR3 is TGCGCCAGCAGCTACCCGGGACAAGTGATGAACACTGAAGCTTTCTTT. Amino acids: CASSYPGQVMNTEAFF.

The chain carries TRBV5-4 and TRBJ2-6; D call uncertain. V was pared by 4 bases and J by 0 bases, with 11 bases between. CDR3 length: 16 amino acids. Germline lookup yields CDR1 SGHNT and CDR2 YYREEE (reference sequence). The CDR3 sequence: CASSIGRFSGANVLTF. The CDR3 DNA reads as TGTGCCAGCAGCATAGGACGGTTCTCTGGGGCCAACGTCCTGACTTTC.

This chain uses TRBV5-1 with TRBJ2-7, with TRBD2 matching over 7 bases. V lost 1 base to trimming and J lost 0 bases; unmatched junction nucleotides: 7. There are 16 residues in the CDR3. Germline V gene data show CDR1 as SGHRS and CDR2 as YFSETQ. The chain's CDR3 is CASSLLSGGDSYEQYF. The CDR3 coding sequence is TGCGCCAGCAGCTTGCTCTCTGGGGGGGACTCCTACGAGCAGTACTTC. The entire variable domain, with the rest obtained from reference TRBV5-1 and TRBJ2-7, is as follows: KAGVTQTPRYLIKTRGQQVTLSCSPISGHRSVSWYQQTPGQGLQFLFEYFSETQRNKGNFPGRFSGRQFSNSRSEMNVSTLELGDSALYLCASSLLSGGDSYEQYFGPGTRLTVT.

The rearrangement links TRBV6-1 to TRBJ1-3; tentative D call: TRBD1 (6 bases). Trimming removed 8 bases from V and 0 bases from J, with 11 bases in between. This CDR3 is built from 14 residues. The germline gives CDR1 MNHNS, CDR2 SASEGT. The CDR3 is CASLTGPSGNTIYF. The CDR3 DNA sequence: TGTGCCAGCCTGACAGGTCCCTCTGGAAACACCATATATTTT.

The genes are TRBV7-6 and TRBJ2-7; D possibly corresponds to TRBD1 (5 bases). Trimming cost V 5 bases and J 6 bases, with 20 bases left between them. The CDR3 spans 15 residues. CDR1 is SGHVS and CDR2 is FNYEAQ in the germline V gene. The CDR3 coding sequence is TGTGCCAGCAGCCTCCGACCGGCCCAGGGTCGCGAGCAGTACTTC. The encoded protein is CASSLRPAQGREQYF. Based on the CDR3 plus reference TRBV7-6 and TRBJ2-7, the full variable domain is GAGVSQSPRYKVTKRGQDVALRCDPISGHVSLYWYRQALGQGPEFLTYFNYEAQQDKSGLPNDRFSAERPEGSISTLTIQRTEQRDSAMYRCASSLRPAQGREQYFGPGTRLTVT.

The V call is TRBV7-9, the J call TRBJ1-5; D is unresolved. The CDR3 has 10 amino acids. Trimming removed 9 bases at V and 4 bases at J, with 4 bases between. CDR1 SEHNR and CDR2 FQNEAQ come from the germline V gene (reference sequence). The CDR3 reads CARRNQPQHF. The CDR3 coding sequence is TGTGCCAGAAGGAATCAGCCCCAGCATTTT.

CDR3 loop: CASKVGETQYF. The CDR3 bases are TGCGCCAGCAAAGTAGGGGAGACCCAGTACTTC. The chain has TRBV5-1 and TRBJ2-5; no definite D call. Germline V CDR1 and CDR2: SGHRS, YFSETQ. The V gene lost 6 bases and the J gene lost 5 bases, with 8 bases spanning the gap. CDR3 size: 11 residues. The full variable domain, its missing parts supplied by reference TRBV5-1 and TRBJ2-5, is KAGVTQTPRYLIKTRGQQVTLSCSPISGHRSVSWYQQTPGQGLQFLFEYFSETQRNKGNFPGRFSGRQFSNSRSEMNVSTLELGDSALYLCASKVGETQYFGPGTRLLVL.

The V and J genes are TRBV6-1 and TRBJ1-1, with D maybe TRBD1 (6 bases). From germline, CDR1 is MNHNS and CDR2 SASEGT. The CDR3 runs to 15 residues. Trimming took off 6 bases at V and 0 bases at J, with 14 bases between the two ends. The CDR3 sequence: CASSQAQGMNTEAFF. The CDR3 DNA reads as TGTGCCAGCAGCCAGGCCCAGGGGATGAACACTGAAGCTTTCTTT.

This clone was seen just once. The rearrangement joins TRBV19 to TRBJ1-4; possible D gene TRBD1, 6 bases. This CDR3 comprises 15 residues. The germline V gene encodes CDR1 LNHDA and CDR2 SQIVND (reference sequence). The V gene lost 5 bases and the J gene lost 6 bases, with 16 bases spanning the gap. The CDR3 DNA reads TGTGCCAGTAGTCAGTTTACAGGGTTGGATGAAAAACTGTTTTTT. It specifies CASSQFTGLDEKLFF.

The CDR3 spells CASSPPSLSNYGYTF. DNA of the CDR3: TGTGCCAGCTCACCACCTTCCCTTTCCAACTATGGCTACACCTTC. V usage is TRBV18 and J usage is TRBJ1-2; D gene ambiguous. Germline assignment: CDR1 KGHSH and CDR2 LQKENI. The CDR3 runs to 15 residues. V was clipped by 0 bases and J by 2 bases, with 10 bases between them.

CDR3 nucleotides: TGTGCCACCAGCAGAGGGCGGAGTTACTTAGCCAAAAACATTCAGTACTTC. It is translated as CATSRGRSYLAKNIQYF. The V call is TRBV15, the J call TRBJ2-4; D ambiguous. V was clipped by 1 base and J by 0 bases, with 13 bases between them. Germline assignment: CDR1 LNHNV and CDR2 YYDKDF (reference sequence). The length of the CDR3 is 17 residues.

V gene TRBV10-3 combines with J gene TRBJ1-4; D ambiguous. Germline CDR1 and CDR2: ENHRY and SYGVKD. The V end was cut by 10 bases, the J end by 8 bases, with 17 bases between. This CDR3 spans 13 amino acids. CDR3 loop: CATAGQLGEKLFF. In nucleotides, the CDR3 is TGTGCCACCGCGGGCCAACTCGGGGAAAAACTGTTTTTT.